This T cell receptor beta chain derives from a study of shared clonotypes between healthy human individuals. Recent acute infections and vaccinations were absent in the healthy HIV-negative adult donors. CDR1 and CDR2 (germline): MDHEN, SYDVKM. With 8 bases removed from V and 1 base from J, the gap between germline ends came to 15 bases. CDR3 length: 15 amino acids. This clone occurred a few times. The assay was run at deep level. TCRdb's copy holds only in-frame clones and misses some; the assay was immunoSEQ multiplex PCR. The sample has roughly 500,000 clones; about four fifths are singletons. This TCR came from a woman in her thirties or forties in good health. Some clones in this sample may be carry-over from other donors' samples. Sequencing was performed on PBMCs. The chain employs TRBV28 and TRBJ2-1; no reliable D call. The CDR3 sequence: CASQPDATSYNEQFF. Here the CDR3 DNA reads TGTGCCAGCCAACCCGACGCCACATCCTACAATGAGCAGTTCTTC. Full variable domain (outside the CDR3, taken from reference TRBV28 and TRBJ2-1): DVKVTQSSRYLVKRTGEKVFLECVQDMDHENMFWYRQDPGLGLRLIYFSYDVKMKEKGDIPEGYSVSREKKERFSLILESASTNQTSMYLCASQPDATSYNEQFFGPGTRLTVL.